The present T cell receptor (beta chain) was sequenced within a study of control samples from healthy donors and cancer patients. The CDR3 spans 14 residues. The V end lost 1 base, the J end lost 3 bases, and 10 bases lay between the germline ends. Per germline, CDR1 SGHRS and CDR2 YFSETQ. Produced via immunoSEQ multiplex PCR; TCRdb's table is partial and in-frame only. The sample shows 150,000 or so clones, 85% to 95% of them seen only once. This rearrangement joins TRBV5-1 to TRBJ2-5; D is ambiguous. The sequencing sample was made of blood. The sequence was collected from a middle-aged man in good health. CDR3 sequence reads: CASSLSQVEETQYF. CDR3 nucleotide sequence: TGCGCCAGCAGCTTGTCGCAGGTGGAAGAGACCCAGTACTTC. Filled out from reference TRBV5-1 and TRBJ2-5, the complete variable domain reads KAGVTQTPRYLIKTRGQQVTLSCSPISGHRSVSWYQQTPGQGLQFLFEYFSETQRNKGNFPGRFSGRQFSNSRSEMNVSTLELGDSALYLCASSLSQVEETQYFGPGTRLLVL.